These T cell receptor beta chains were read from a single sample in a study of PD-L1 blockade in urothelial cancer. Sequencing was performed with immunoSEQ multiplex PCR; in TCRdb, only in-frame clones are kept and a portion is missing. The data show about 130,000 clones, roughly 86% seen once. Source: PBMCs, taken around atezolizumab (anti-PD-L1) treatment. These receptors were collected from a man aged 50-60 years with urothelial cancer. The CDR3 runs from the conserved cysteine through the conserved F or W. The D gene is left open where the match is weak. Some rows mark clone size as missing; the rest say once, few, many or name a class of expanded clone.

cdr3_aa cdr3_nt v_call clone_size d_call j_call
CASSLGSLTGELFF TGTGCCAGCAGTTTGGGGTCACTAACCGGGGAGCTGTTTTTT TRBV5-6 NA NA TRBJ2-2
CASSRTGYLADTQYF TGTGCCAGCAGCCGGACAGGGTACCTTGCAGATACGCAGTATTTT TRBV28 NA TRBD1 TRBJ2-3
CASSEQGANEQFF TGTGCCAGCAGTGAACAAGGAGCCAATGAGCAGTTCTTC TRBV25-1 NA NA TRBJ2-1
CASSRTSGRAYEQYF TGTGCCAGCAGCCGTACTAGCGGGAGGGCTTACGAGCAGTACTTC TRBV14 NA TRBD2 TRBJ2-7
CASRLQGAGEKLFF TGTGCCAGCAGGTTACAGGGGGCGGGGGAAAAACTGTTTTTT TRBV6-5 few TRBD1 TRBJ1-4
CASSLSQETQYF TGTGCCAGCTCATTATCCCAAGAGACCCAGTACTTC TRBV18 NA NA TRBJ2-5
CASSLSGGPQETQYF TGTGCCAGCAGCTTATCTGGCGGGCCCCAAGAGACCCAGTACTTC TRBV7-3 NA NA TRBJ2-5
CASSEVPSPYEQYF TGTGCCAGCAGTGAAGTTCCCTCCCCCTACGAGCAGTACTTC TRBV2 NA NA TRBJ2-7
CASSAPPSRGSTDTQYF TGTGCCAGCAGCGCACCACCCTCCCGCGGAAGCACAGATACGCAGTATTTT TRBV2 few NA TRBJ2-3
CASSALAGGSYNEQFF TGTGCCAGCAGCGCCTTAGCGGGAGGATCCTACAATGAGCAGTTCTTC TRBV11-3 NA TRBD2 TRBJ2-1
CASREEHNFPIRDEQFF TGCGCCAGCAGAGAGGAACACAACTTCCCGATTCGGGATGAGCAGTTCTTC TRBV10-2 NA NA TRBJ2-1
CASSWGTGQETQYF TGCGCCAGCAGCTGGGGGACAGGGCAAGAGACCCAGTACTTC TRBV5-1 NA TRBD1 TRBJ2-5
CASTHGGSRYEQFF TGTGCCAGCACCCATGGAGGGAGTCGGTATGAGCAGTTCTTC TRBV6-5 NA NA TRBJ2-1
CASSLSGDEKLFF TGCGCCAGCAGCTTGAGCGGGGATGAAAAACTGTTTTTT TRBV5-1 NA NA TRBJ1-4
CASSHDLREDTQYF TGCGCCAGCAGCCACGATCTCCGAGAGGATACGCAGTATTTT TRBV4-1 NA NA TRBJ2-3
CAWSGGQINEQFF TGTGCCTGGAGTGGGGGACAGATCAATGAGCAGTTCTTC TRBV30 NA TRBD1 TRBJ2-1
CAWSGGGYQPQHF TGTGCCTGGAGTGGAGGAGGCTACCAGCCCCAGCATTTT TRBV30 NA NA TRBJ1-5
CARGFRETQYF TGTGCCCGGGGGTTTCGGGAGACCCAGTACTTC TRBV30 NA NA TRBJ2-5
CASTKGGTNEKLFF TGCGCCAGCACCAAAGGAGGAACTAATGAAAAACTGTTTTTT TRBV5-1 once NA TRBJ1-4
CASSPDRDYNEQFF TGTGCCAGCAGCCCAGACAGAGACTACAATGAGCAGTTCTTC TRBV11-3 NA NA TRBJ2-1
CASSLSRGLGTYEQYF TGTGCCAGCAGCTTATCCCGCGGACTAGGGACCTACGAGCAGTACTTC TRBV13 many TRBD2 TRBJ2-7
CASSRVKGNEQYF TGTGCCAGCAGCCGAGTGAAGGGGAACGAGCAGTACTTC TRBV5-4 NA NA TRBJ2-7
CASSRGQASYGYTF TGTGCCAGCAGTAGAGGACAGGCCAGCTATGGCTACACCTTC TRBV27 NA TRBD1 TRBJ1-2
CASRPGQGGAEAFF TGTGCCAGCAGACCTGGACAGGGTGGTGCTGAAGCTTTCTTT TRBV28 NA TRBD1 TRBJ1-1
CASSRTGTGSTEAFF TGTGCCAGTAGTAGAACCGGGACAGGTTCCACTGAAGCTTTCTTT TRBV19 NA TRBD1 TRBJ1-1
CASSRLAMNTGELFF TGCGCCAGCAGTAGACTAGCGATGAACACCGGGGAGCTGTTTTTT TRBV5-1 NA TRBD2 TRBJ2-2
CASSEDYTGELFF TGTGCCAGCAGCGAGGACTACACCGGGGAGCTGTTTTTT TRBV7-3 few NA TRBJ2-2
CASTLFKAAQYF TGTGCCAGCACCCTCTTCAAGGCGGCCCAGTACTTC TRBV13 NA NA TRBJ2-5
CASISHEQYF TGTGCCAGCATTAGCCACGAGCAGTACTTC TRBV6-5 NA NA TRBJ2-7
CASTQGESRSPLHF TGCGCCAGCACCCAAGGGGAAAGTCGTTCACCCCTCCACTTT TRBV5-1 NA NA TRBJ1-6
CATSRATHGYTF TGTGCCACCAGCAGAGCTACTCATGGCTACACCTTC TRBV15 few NA TRBJ1-2